This T cell receptor (beta chain) stems from a study of technical replicates of blood from a handful of donors. The CDR3 sequence is 16 residues long. Germline assignment: CDR1 LGHNA and CDR2 YSLEER. V shed 4 bases, J shed 2 bases, and the junction held 9 bases outside the gene matches. Profiling relied on immunoSEQ multiplex PCR, and the TCRdb table lists in-frame clones only, not all of them. Here the sample spans around 90,000 clones, around 94% being singletons. This clonotype was sampled from a human donor in good health. The sample comprised T cells isolated from PBMCs. This chain uses TRBV4-3 with TRBJ2-3; TRBD1 matches 7 bases. The CDR3 spells CASSRDIGQVTDTQYF. CDR3 DNA: TGCGCCAGCAGCCGAGATATTGGACAGGTCACAGATACGCAGTATTTT.